This T cell receptor (beta chain) originates from a study of blood T cell repertoires in COVID-19. At the level of the study: T cells, B-cell-depleted T cells, or PBMCs provided the cDNA or gDNA that served as material.

Per germline, CDR1 MGHRA and CDR2 YSYEKL. The CDR3 length is 17 residues. After removal of 0 bases from V and 7 bases from J, the junction contained 8 bases not matched to a gene. Sequenced by immunoSEQ multiplex PCR; TCRdb stores in-frame clones only, minus some. The table shows around 470,000 clones, with roughly 87% occurring only once. The participants were between about 18 and 90 years old and came from under 25 US areas. Participant-given clinical history determined each cohort assignment. The chain has TRBV4-1 and TRBJ1-6; 8 nucleotides line up with TRBD1. The TCR originated in a man younger than 35 who had recovered from COVID-19. Sequenced sample: PBMCs or T cells enriched from blood (not recorded which). This chain's CDR3 is CASSQEGRTGSNSPLHF. The DNA for the CDR3 is TGCGCCAGCAGCCAAGAAGGCAGGACAGGGTCAAATTCACCCCTCCACTTT.